The 24 T cell receptor beta chains below come from one sample, sequenced in a study of early T cells in non-severe SARS-CoV-2 infection. TCRdb called the 5' RACE reads again in MiXCR, with one record for every CDR3 protein. The repertoire has 55,000 to 70,000 distinct CDR3 sequences, 12% of them found once; the top ten carry more than 0.9%. Here the sequenced sample was whole blood, taken at baseline. These receptors all come from an adult who was a healthcare worker with PCR-confirmed SARS-CoV-2 infection or an uninfected control (not recorded which). The donor label of this sample is uncertain.

In this sample, this clonotype turned up many times. V is TRBV28 and J is TRBJ1-1; no clear D gene. The V and J ends lost 8 bases and 7 bases respectively, with 17 bases between them. The germline gives CDR1 MDHEN, CDR2 SYDVKM. The CDR3 length is 13 residues. This chain's CDR3 is CASSSPRHHEAFF. CDR3 nucleotides: TGTGCCAGCTCCTCCCCTAGACATCATGAAGCTTTCTTT. Supplemented by reference TRBV28 and TRBJ1-1, the full variable domain reads DVKVTQSSRYLVKRTGEKVFLECVQDMDHENMFWYRQDPGLGLRLIYFSYDVKMKEKGDIPEGYSVSREKKERFSLILESASTNQTSMYLCASSSPRHHEAFFGQGTRLTVV.

This clonotype was observed at least ten times. The rearrangement joins TRBV4-1 to TRBJ1-4, with TRBD1 as a possible D gene (5 bases). Trimming pared 3 bases from V and 6 bases from J, leaving 11 bases between. The CDR3 spans 14 residues. The germline gives CDR1 MGHRA, CDR2 YSYEKL. In DNA form, the CDR3 reads TGCGCCAGCAGCCAGGGGACTGATTATGAAAAACTGTTTTTT. This gives the protein CASSQGTDYEKLFF.

This clonotype occurred a few times. J is TRBJ1-1 and V is TRBV20-1, with 9 positions matching TRBD1. The ends lost 3 bases at V and 2 bases at J; junction bases unmatched: 1. The CDR3 extends over 13 amino acids. The germline V gene has CDR1 DFQATT and CDR2 SNEGSKA (reference sequence). CDR3 sequence (DNA): TGCAGTGCTAGGACAGGGGGAAACACTGAAGCTTTCTTT. Translated: CSARTGGNTEAFF.

This clonotype was counted ten times or more. The chain links TRBV20-1 to TRBJ1-1, with a tentative D call TRBD1 (6 bases). CDR3 length: 14 residues. CDR1 and CDR2 from the germline V gene are DFQATT and SNEGSKA (reference sequence). V lost 3 bases to trimming and J lost 11 bases, with 22 bases between them. CDR3 protein: CSASQGNTGSFAFF. The DNA of the CDR3 is TGCAGTGCTAGTCAGGGGAATACAGGGTCTTTTGCTTTCTTT.

This clonotype was counted between two and nine times. The V and J genes are TRBV5-1 and TRBJ2-5; possibly TRBD1 for D (6 bases). Germline CDR1 and CDR2: SGHRS and YFSETQ. CDR3 size: 14 residues. Trimming cost V 4 bases and J 2 bases, with 12 bases left between them. Written as DNA, the CDR3 is TGCGCCAGCAGCCAGACAGGTTATCAAGAGACCCAGTACTTC. It codes for CASSQTGYQETQYF.

The chain combines TRBV29-1 with TRBJ2-1, with D tentatively TRBD1 (5 bases). Germline loops: CDR1 SQVTM, CDR2 ANQGSEA. Trimming shortened V by 4 bases and J by 3 bases, and 16 bases separated the two germline ends. There are 15 residues in the CDR3. CDR3 amino acids: CSVAQGVLNYNEQFF. The DNA of the CDR3 is TGCAGCGTTGCCCAGGGCGTCCTAAACTACAATGAGCAGTTCTTC.

The chain has TRBV6-5 and TRBJ1-2, with a weak D call TRBD1 (6 bases). The CDR3 length is 14 residues. Germline V lookup: CDR1 MNHEY, CDR2 SVGAGI. V shed 2 bases and J shed 4 bases, with 11 bases lying between them. CDR3 sequence: CASSYTTRGYGYTF. For the CDR3, the DNA is TGTGCCAGCAGTTACACAACCAGGGGCTATGGCTACACCTTC.

A few counts support this clonotype. The genes are TRBV10-3 and TRBJ1-1; the D is unclear. Germline V gene data show CDR1 as ENHRY and CDR2 as SYGVKD. The CDR3 has 13 residues. Trimming took off 11 bases at V and 1 base at J, with 14 bases between the two ends. As DNA, the CDR3 is TGTGCCTCCCGCGGTGGGGAGAACACTGAAGCTTTCTTT. Translating it yields CASRGGENTEAFF.

This clonotype came up many times. The chain couples TRBV27 to TRBJ2-4; tentative D call: TRBD2 (6 bases). Germline-derived CDR1 and CDR2 are MNHEY and SMNVEV (reference sequence). With 5 bases removed from V and 1 base from J, the gap between germline ends came to 21 bases. This CDR3 spans 18 amino acids. The CDR3 coding sequence is TGTGCCAGCAGTCACGCCGGGACTCTTCAAGGGGCCAAAAACATTCAGTACTTC. Amino acid sequence: CASSHAGTLQGAKNIQYF.

This clonotype was counted a few times. The genes are TRBV4-1 and TRBJ2-1, with 9 bases that match TRBD2. CDR1 and CDR2 from the germline V gene are MGHRA and YSYEKL. The CDR3 is 17 amino acids. The V segment lost 4 bases and the J segment 0 bases; nucleotides outside the gene matches: 7. CDR3: CASSLGSGGNSYNEQFF. In DNA, the CDR3 is TGCGCCAGCAGCCTCGGTAGCGGGGGAAACTCCTACAATGAGCAGTTCTTC.

The chain employs TRBV3-1 and TRBJ1-1, with TRBD1 as a possible D gene (5 bases). Germline V gives CDR1 LGHDT, CDR2 YNNKEL (reference sequence). V was shortened by 6 bases and J by 4 bases, with 9 bases between the two germline ends. The CDR3 has 12 residues. Written as DNA, the CDR3 is TGTGCCAGCAGGACTCAGGGCACTGAAGCTTTCTTT. It specifies CASRTQGTEAFF.

V and J are TRBV5-1 and TRBJ1-2; the match to TRBD1 covers 10 bases. Germline CDR1 and CDR2: SGHRS and YFSETQ. V lost 4 bases, J lost 7 bases, and 4 bases stayed unmatched. The length of the CDR3 is 13 residues. In nucleotides, the CDR3 is TGCGCCAGCAGCACCCGGACAGGGGGTGGCTACACCTTC. Translation: CASSTRTGGGYTF.

In its sample, this clonotype was seen many times. The genes are TRBV6-2 or TRBV6-3 and TRBJ2-5; 8 bases align to TRBD2. CDR1 MNHEY and CDR2 SVGEGT come from the germline V gene. CDR3 size: 16 residues. V lost 3 bases and J lost 7; bases outside the gene matches: 13. The CDR3 DNA follows: TGTGCCAGCAGTTATGGCGCGGGGGGCCCTGGGAGGACCCAGTACTTC. Translated, it gives CASSYGAGGPGRTQYF.

This CDR3 reads CASSFSGGAAIYEQFF. Here the CDR3 DNA reads TGCGCCAGCAGCTTTAGCGGGGGGGCGGCCATCTATGAGCAGTTCTTC. The chain employs TRBV5-1 and TRBJ2-1, with 11 bases identical to TRBD2. Germline CDR1 and CDR2: SGHRS and YFSETQ. The CDR3 is made up of 16 amino acids. The trim removed 2 bases at V and 8 bases at J, leaving 9 bases unmatched.

In this sample, this clonotype turned up a few times. V gene TRBV5-1 combines with J gene TRBJ2-1, with 9 positions matching TRBD2. J lost 2 bases, V lost 3 bases, and 3 bases had no gene match. Germline CDR1 and CDR2: SGHRS and YFSETQ. This CDR3 has 15 residues. CDR3 loop: CASSSAGGTYNEQFF. CDR3 bases: TGCGCCAGCAGCTCAGCGGGGGGAACCTACAATGAGCAGTTCTTC. The full variable domain, its missing parts supplied by reference TRBV5-1 and TRBJ2-1, is KAGVTQTPRYLIKTRGQQVTLSCSPISGHRSVSWYQQTPGQGLQFLFEYFSETQRNKGNFPGRFSGRQFSNSRSEMNVSTLELGDSALYLCASSSAGGTYNEQFFGPGTRLTVL.

The sample holds a few counts of this clonotype. The chain has TRBV2 and TRBJ2-3; D may be TRBD1 or TRBD2 (5 bases each). In germline, CDR1 is SNHLY, CDR2 FYNNEI. V lost 4 bases, J lost 2 bases, and 19 bases lay in between. The length of the CDR3 is 17 residues. CDR3 protein: CASSGLLGTILTDTQYF. The CDR3 DNA follows: TGTGCCAGCAGTGGGTTGCTCGGGACCATTCTCACAGATACGCAGTATTTT. The full variable domain, completed using reference TRBV2 and TRBJ2-3, is EPEVTQTPSHQVTQMGQEVILRCVPISNHLYFYWYRQILGQKVEFLVSFYNNEISEKSEIFDDQFSVERPDGSNFTLKIRSTKLEDSAMYFCASSGLLGTILTDTQYFGPGTRLTVL.

This clonotype was seen more than once but under ten times. The chain links TRBV5-1 to TRBJ1-6; the D gene is possibly TRBD1 (6 bases). CDR1 SGHRS and CDR2 YFSETQ come from the germline V gene. The CDR3 totals 15 residues. The germline V and J ends were trimmed by 1 base and 6 bases, with 11 bases remaining between them. The DNA for the CDR3 is TGCGCCAGCAGCTTGATGGACAGCCTTAATTCACCCCTCCACTTT. It is translated as CASSLMDSLNSPLHF.

A few counts support this clonotype. The chain has TRBV4-2 and TRBJ2-1; no firm D call. V was cut by 0 bases and J by 6 bases, with 15 bases left in between. The CDR3 covers 16 residues. Germline V CDR1 and CDR2: LGHNA, YNFKEQ. The CDR3, as DNA: TGTGCCAGCAGCCAAGATCCTCTACTCGCCGGCAATGAGCAGTTCTTC. It codes for CASSQDPLLAGNEQFF.

A note on this clonotype: A much bigger clone sits one base away, suggesting this may be a read error. V and J are TRBV28 and TRBJ2-3, with D possibly TRBD2 on 7 matching bases. The V end lost 8 bases, the J end lost 3 bases, and 18 bases lay between the germline ends. Per germline, CDR1 MDHEN and CDR2 SYDVKM. This CDR3 comprises 15 residues. The CDR3 loop is CASYGRGAWTDTQYF. DNA of the CDR3: TGTGCCAGCTATGGACGGGGGGCATGGACAGATACGCAGTATTTT.

The chain links TRBV7-8 to TRBJ1-6; 7 bases fit TRBD1. The V gene's germline CDR1 is SGHVS and CDR2 FQNEAQ. Trimming cost V 6 bases and J 9 bases; bases outside gene matches: 8. This CDR3 spans 14 amino acids. Here the CDR3 DNA reads TGTGCCAGCAGTGAGAGAAGGGGGCGTTCACCCCTCCACTTT. Translation gives CASSERRGRSPLHF.

By share of the sample, this clonotype is medium-sized. The chain employs TRBV7-3 and TRBJ1-1; D call uncertain. Germline V gene sequence: CDR1 SGHTA, CDR2 FQGTGA. V was clipped by 2 bases and J by 3 bases, with 10 bases between them. This CDR3 contains 14 residues. CDR3 residues: CASSLEAGYTEAFF. CDR3 nucleotide sequence: TGTGCCAGCAGCTTAGAGGCGGGCTACACTGAAGCTTTCTTT.

This clonotype was recorded at least ten times. CDR3 nucleotides: TGTGCCAGCAGCTTATCAGAGTTTACCTACGAGCAGTACGTC. This codes for CASSLSEFTYEQYV. V usage is TRBV11-2 and J usage is TRBJ2-7; D remains unclear. The V and J ends lost 2 bases and 2 bases respectively, with 10 bases between them. Germline lookup yields CDR1 SGHAT and CDR2 FQNNGV. This CDR3 is 14 amino acids long.

In this sample, this clonotype turned up a few times. The gene calls are TRBV3-1 and TRBJ2-7, with D perhaps assigned TRBD1 or TRBD2 (5 bases each). Trimming took off 1 base at V and 6 bases at J, with 7 bases between the two ends. CDR1 LGHDT and CDR2 YNNKEL come from the germline V gene (reference sequence). There are 12 residues in the CDR3. CDR3 protein: CASSQGGVEQYV. The CDR3 DNA sequence: TGTGCCAGCAGCCAAGGAGGGGTCGAGCAGTACGTC.

The rearrangement links TRBV2 to TRBJ2-1; D is possibly TRBD2 (5 bases). Trimming left V 4 bases short and J 5 bases short, with 9 bases between. Germline V gives CDR1 SNHLY, CDR2 FYNNEI. The CDR3 is 13 residues long. For the CDR3, the DNA is TGTGCCAGCAGTGTCGGTAGCGACAATGAGCAGTTCTTC. The encoded protein is CASSVGSDNEQFF.